This T cell receptor beta chain was captured by sequencing in a study of blood T cell repertoires in COVID-19. Overall study: Material from acute and convalescent COVID-19 was sourced from the United States, Italy and Spain. T cells, B-cell-depleted T cells, or PBMCs supplied cDNA or gDNA.

In the source study's methods: How many nucleated cells were present was estimated from reference gene primer amplification. This table comes from immunoSEQ multiplex PCR, and its TCRdb copy is limited to in-frame clones, with some not included. V, J and clone size derive from that table, while D and trimming were established from the DNA sequence. The sample includes around 270,000 clones, roughly 84% of them seen just once. The CDR3 contains 14 residues. The V end lost 3 bases, the J end lost 5 bases, and 12 bases lay between the germline ends. CDR1 and CDR2 from the germline V gene are SGHTA and FQGTGA.

The receptor comes from a man aged 60 to 69 with acute or convalescent COVID-19. V and J are TRBV7-3 and TRBJ2-3; D is possibly TRBD2 (6 bases). Sequencing was done on a sample of peripheral blood. The chain's CDR3 is CASSLTGVGDTQYF. The CDR3 nucleotides are TGTGCCAGCAGCTTGACGGGAGTCGGAGATACGCAGTATTTT.